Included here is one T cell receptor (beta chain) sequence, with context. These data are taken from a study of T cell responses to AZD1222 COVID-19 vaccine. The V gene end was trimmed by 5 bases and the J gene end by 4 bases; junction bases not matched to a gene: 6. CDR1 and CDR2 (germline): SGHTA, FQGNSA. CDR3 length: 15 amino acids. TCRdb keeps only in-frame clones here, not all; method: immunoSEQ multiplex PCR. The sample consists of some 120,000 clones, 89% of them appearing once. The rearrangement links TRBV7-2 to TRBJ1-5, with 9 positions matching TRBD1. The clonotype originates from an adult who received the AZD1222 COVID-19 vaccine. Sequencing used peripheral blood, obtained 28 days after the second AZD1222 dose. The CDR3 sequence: CASSPRTGDNQPQHF. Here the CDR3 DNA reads TGTGCCAGCAGCCCGCGGACAGGGGATAATCAGCCCCAGCATTTT.